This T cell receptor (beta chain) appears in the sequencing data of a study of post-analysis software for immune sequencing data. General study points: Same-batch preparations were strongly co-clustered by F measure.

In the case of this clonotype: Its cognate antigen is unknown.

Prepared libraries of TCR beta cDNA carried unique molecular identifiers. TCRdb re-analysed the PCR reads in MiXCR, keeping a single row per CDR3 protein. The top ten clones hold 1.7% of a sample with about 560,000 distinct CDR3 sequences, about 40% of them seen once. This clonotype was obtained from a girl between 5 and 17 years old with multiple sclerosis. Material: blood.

The CDR3 region has the DNA TGTGCCAGCAGCAGGGACGGAGGGGCCCAAGAGACCCAGTACTTC. Protein sequence: CASSRDGGAQETQYF. The gene calls are TRBV5-4 and TRBJ2-5; the D gene is possibly TRBD2 (6 bases). The CDR3 loop spans 15 amino acids. From germline, CDR1 is SGHNT and CDR2 YYREEE (reference sequence). The germline V and J ends were trimmed by 4 bases and 1 base, with 14 bases remaining between them.